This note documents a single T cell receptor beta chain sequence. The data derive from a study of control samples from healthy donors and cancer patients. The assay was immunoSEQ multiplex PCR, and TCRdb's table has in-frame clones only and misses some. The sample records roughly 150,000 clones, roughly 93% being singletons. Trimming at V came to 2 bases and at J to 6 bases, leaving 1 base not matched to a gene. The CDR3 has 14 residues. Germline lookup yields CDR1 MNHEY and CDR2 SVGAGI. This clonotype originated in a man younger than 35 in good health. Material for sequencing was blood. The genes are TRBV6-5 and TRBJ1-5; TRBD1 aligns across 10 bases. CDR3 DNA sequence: TGTGCCAGCAGTTACCGGACAGGGGGTCAGCCCCAGCATTTT. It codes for CASSYRTGGQPQHF.